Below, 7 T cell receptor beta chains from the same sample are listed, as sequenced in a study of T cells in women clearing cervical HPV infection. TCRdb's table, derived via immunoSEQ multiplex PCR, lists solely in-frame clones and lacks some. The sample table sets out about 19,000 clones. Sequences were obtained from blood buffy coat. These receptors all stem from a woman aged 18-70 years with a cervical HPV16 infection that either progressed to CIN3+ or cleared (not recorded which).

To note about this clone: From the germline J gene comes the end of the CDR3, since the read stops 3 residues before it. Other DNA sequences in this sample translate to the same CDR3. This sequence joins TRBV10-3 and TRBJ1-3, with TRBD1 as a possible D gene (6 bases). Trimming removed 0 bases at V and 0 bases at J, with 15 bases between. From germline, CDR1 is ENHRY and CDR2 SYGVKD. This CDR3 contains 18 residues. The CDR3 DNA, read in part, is TGTGCCATCAGTGAGTCGCGCGGGGGCCAGCTCTCTGGAAACACC. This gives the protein CAISESRGGQLSGNT. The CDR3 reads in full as CAISESRGGQLSGNTIYF.

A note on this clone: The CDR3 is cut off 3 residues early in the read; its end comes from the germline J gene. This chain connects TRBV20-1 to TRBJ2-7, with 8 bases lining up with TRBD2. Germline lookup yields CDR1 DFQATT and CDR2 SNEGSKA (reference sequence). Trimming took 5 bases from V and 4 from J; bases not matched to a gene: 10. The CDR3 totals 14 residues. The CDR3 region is CSAPKRGSAYEQYF. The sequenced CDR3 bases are TGCAGTGCTCCGAAGCGGGGGAGCGCTTACGAG.

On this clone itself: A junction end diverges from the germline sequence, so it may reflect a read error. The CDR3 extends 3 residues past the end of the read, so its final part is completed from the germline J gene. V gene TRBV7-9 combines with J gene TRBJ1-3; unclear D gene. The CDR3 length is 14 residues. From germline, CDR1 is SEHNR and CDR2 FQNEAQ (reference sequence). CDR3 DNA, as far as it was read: TGTGCCAGCAGCCTAGCCTCCCCTAGAAACACC. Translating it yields CASSLASPRNT. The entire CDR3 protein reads CASSLASPRNTIYF. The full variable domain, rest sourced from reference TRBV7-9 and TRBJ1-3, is DTGVSQNPRHKITKRGQNVTFRCDPISEHNRLYWYRQTLGQGPEFLTYFQNEAQLEKSRLLSDRFSAERPKGSFSTLEIQRTEQGDSAMYLCASSLASPRNTIYFGEGSWLTVV.

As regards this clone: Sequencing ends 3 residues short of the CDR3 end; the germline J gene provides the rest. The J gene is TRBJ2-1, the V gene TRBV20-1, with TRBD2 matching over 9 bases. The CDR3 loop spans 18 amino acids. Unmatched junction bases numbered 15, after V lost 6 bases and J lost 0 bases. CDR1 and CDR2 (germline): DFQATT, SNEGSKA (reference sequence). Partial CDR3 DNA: TGCAGTGCCCCCCTCGGGGAGCGGGGGGTAATCTCCTACAATGAG. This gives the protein CSAPLGERGVISYNE. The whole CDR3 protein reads CSAPLGERGVISYNEQFF.

The CDR3 protein is CASSIGTDSYEQYF. The CDR3 DNA, read in part, is TGTGCCAGTAGTATCGGGACAGACTCCTACGAG. V usage is TRBV19 and J usage is TRBJ2-7; 7 nucleotides align to TRBD1. The CDR3 goes on 3 residues after the read ends, and that part is filled in from the germline J gene. V shed 3 bases, J shed 0 bases, and the junction held 2 bases outside the gene matches. CDR1 is LNHDA and CDR2 is SQIVND in the germline V gene (reference sequence). The CDR3 is 14 residues long.

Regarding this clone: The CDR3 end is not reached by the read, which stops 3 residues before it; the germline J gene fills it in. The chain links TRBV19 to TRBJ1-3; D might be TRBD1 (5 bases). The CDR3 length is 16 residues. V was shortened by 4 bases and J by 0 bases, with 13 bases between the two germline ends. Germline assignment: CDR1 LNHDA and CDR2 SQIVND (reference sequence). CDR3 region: CASSRDSTTSGNTIYF. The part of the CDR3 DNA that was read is TGTGCCAGTAGTAGGGACTCAACGACCTCTGGAAACACC.

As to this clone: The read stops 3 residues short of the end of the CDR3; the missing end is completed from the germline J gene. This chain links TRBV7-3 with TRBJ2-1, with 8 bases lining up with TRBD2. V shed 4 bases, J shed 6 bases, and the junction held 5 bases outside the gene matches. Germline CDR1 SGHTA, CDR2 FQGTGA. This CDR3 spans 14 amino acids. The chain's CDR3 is CASSYGGGPNEQFF. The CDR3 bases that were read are TGTGCCAGCAGCTACGGGGGGGGGCCCAATGAG.